The rows below give T cell receptor beta chains drawn from one sample of a study of T cell responses to AZD1222 COVID-19 vaccine. Here immunoSEQ multiplex PCR was the method, and the copy in TCRdb shows in-frame clones only, minus some. The sample lists about 100,000 clones; nearly 90% were seen once. This material consisted of peripheral blood, taken 28 days after the second AZD1222 dose. The receptors originated from an adult who received the AZD1222 COVID-19 vaccine. CDR3s include the opening cysteine and the closing phenylalanine or tryptophan. Fields, in order: clone size, D gene, J gene, V gene, CDR3 protein, CDR3 DNA. D genes are given only for firm matches. Some rows have no size entry. The others give once, few or many, or a class for an expanded clone.

NA NA TRBJ1-1 TRBV5-1 CASSLVPRDANTEAFF TGCGCCAGCAGCTTGGTCCCGCGGGACGCGAACACTGAAGCTTTCTTT
once NA TRBJ2-7 TRBV5-8 CASSLQGTSYEQYF TGTGCCAGCAGCTTGCAGGGTACTTCCTACGAGCAGTACTTC
NA NA TRBJ1-6 TRBV5-1 CASSFGDDTYNSPLHF TGCGCCAGCAGCTTCGGGGATGATACCTATAATTCACCCCTCCACTTT
NA NA TRBJ2-5 TRBV6-4 CASSRLSGAQETQYF TGTGCCAGCAGTAGGCTCTCGGGGGCCCAAGAGACCCAGTACTTC
once NA TRBJ2-5 TRBV7-9 CASSLVRGETQYF TGTGCCAGCAGCTTAGTAAGGGGAGAGACCCAGTACTTC
NA TRBD2 TRBJ2-3 TRBV7-9 CASTAEASGRDTQYF TGTGCCAGCACCGCGGAGGCTAGCGGGAGAGATACGCAGTATTTT
once NA TRBJ2-5 TRBV6-1 CASSDGEPQETQYF TGTGCCAGCAGTGACGGCGAGCCGCAAGAGACCCAGTACTTC
once NA TRBJ1-5 TRBV27 CARKITGFQPQHF TGTGCCAGGAAGATCACAGGGTTTCAGCCCCAGCATTTT
once TRBD2 TRBJ2-2 TRBV11-2 CASSLEGSGGAELFF TGTGCCAGCAGCTTAGAGGGCTCGGGAGGGGCGGAGCTGTTTTTT
NA TRBD1 TRBJ2-7 TRBV29-1 CSALGQGYEQYF TGCAGCGCTTTGGGACAGGGGTACGAGCAGTACTTC
NA NA TRBJ1-1 TRBV6-2/TRBV6-3 CACNPGSFFTEAFF TGTGCCTGCAACCCGGGATCGTTTTTCACTGAAGCTTTCTTT
once TRBD2 TRBJ2-1 TRBV7-9 CASSLAGGDYHEQFF TGTGCCAGCAGCTTAGCTGGAGGGGACTACCATGAGCAGTTCTTC
NA NA TRBJ2-7 TRBV28 CASSLGPDYEQYF TGTGCCAGCAGTTTAGGGCCGGACTACGAGCAGTACTTC
NA NA TRBJ2-1 TRBV28 CASSLLDSKVENEQFF TGTGCCAGCAGTTTGCTAGACAGTAAAGTGGAGAATGAGCAGTTCTTC
NA TRBD2 TRBJ2-1 TRBV19 CGAGGPNEQFF TGTGGAGCGGGAGGGCCGAATGAGCAGTTCTTC
NA NA TRBJ1-2 TRBV4-1 CASSQDNSNYNYGYTF TGCGCCAGCAGCCAAGACAACAGTAACTATAACTATGGCTACACCTTC
NA TRBD2 TRBJ2-4 TRBV5-1 CASSFGRGRENIQYF TGCGCCAGCAGCTTTGGCCGCGGGAGGGAAAACATTCAGTACTTC
NA TRBD2 TRBJ2-1 TRBV7-6 CASSTRLTGTSGSNEQFF TGTGCCAGCAGCACACGACTGACCGGGACTAGCGGGAGTAATGAGCAGTTCTTC
NA NA TRBJ1-1 TRBV18 CASSPQNTNTEAFF TGTGCCAGCTCACCACAGAACACGAACACTGAAGCTTTCTTT
NA NA TRBJ2-1 TRBV11-3 CASSLDNEQFF TGTGCCAGCAGCTTGGACAATGAGCAGTTCTTC
NA TRBD1 TRBJ2-7 TRBV3-1/TRBV3-2 CASSHPGQGVHEQYF TGTGCCAGCAGCCACCCGGGACAGGGGGTCCACGAGCAGTACTTC
NA NA TRBJ1-2 TRBV4-1 CASSQDIAGEYGYTF TGCGCCAGCAGCCAAGATATCGCAGGGGAATACGGCTACACCTTC
NA NA TRBJ1-1 TRBV29-1 CSVVSVENTEAFF TGCAGCGTTGTTTCGGTGGAGAACACTGAAGCTTTCTTT
NA NA TRBJ1-2 TRBV9 CASSPDVYGYTF TGTGCCAGCAGCCCCGACGTATATGGCTACACCTTC
NA TRBD2 TRBJ2-1 TRBV9 CASSVSGTSGIYEQFF TGTGCCAGCAGCGTATCCGGGACTAGCGGGATTTATGAGCAGTTCTTC
NA TRBD1 TRBJ1-2 TRBV19 CASSGTGEAGYGYTF TGTGCCAGTAGTGGTACAGGGGAGGCCGGCTATGGCTACACCTTC
NA NA TRBJ1-1 TRBV28 CASSLGSFMNTEAFF TGTGCCAGCAGTCTCGGTTCGTTCATGAACACTGAAGCTTTCTTT
few NA TRBJ2-6 TRBV6-1 CASSELVSGSGANVLTF TGTGCCAGCAGTGAACTGGTTTCAGGGTCTGGGGCCAACGTCCTGACTTTC
NA TRBD1 TRBJ1-4 TRBV2 CASSETGTGNEKLFF TGTGCCAGCAGCGAGACCGGGACAGGGAATGAAAAACTGTTTTTT
once NA TRBJ2-7 TRBV7-3 CASSEGHSYEQYF TGTGCCAGCAGCGAGGGACATTCCTACGAGCAGTACTTC
NA NA TRBJ2-1 TRBV7-3 CASSFTGTFEQFF TGTGCCAGCAGCTTTACAGGGACCTTCGAGCAGTTCTTC
many NA TRBJ2-1 TRBV18 CASSPLFGGEQFF TGTGCCAGCTCACCACTCTTCGGCGGAGAGCAGTTCTTC
NA NA TRBJ2-1 TRBV30 CAWSVPSPRDRYNEQFF TGTGCCTGGAGTGTACCATCCCCACGGGACCGCTACAATGAGCAGTTCTTC
NA NA TRBJ2-4 TRBV4-2 CASSPLQGSAKNIQYF TGTGCCAGCAGCCCCCTACAGGGTAGCGCCAAAAACATTCAGTACTTC
NA TRBD1 TRBJ1-6 TRBV27 CASSLTGDRLAGWDNSPLHF TGTGCCAGTAGCCTAACGGGGGACAGGTTGGCGGGGTGGGACAATTCACCCCTCCACTTT
NA NA TRBJ1-2 TRBV19 CASRWQGSSGYTF TGTGCCAGTAGGTGGCAGGGATCCTCCGGCTACACCTTC
NA NA TRBJ2-1 TRBV9 CASSVNIMWYNEQFF TGTGCCAGCAGCGTAAATATTATGTGGTACAATGAGCAGTTCTTC
once NA TRBJ1-6 TRBV2 CASSIGASSPLHF TGTGCCAGCAGCATTGGGGCGAGTTCACCCCTCCACTTT